This TCR beta chain was identified during a study of spatial heterogeneity in lung cancer. Whole-study results and caveats: Tumor mutation count correlated with how many alpha and beta TCRs expanded intratumorally.

The length of the CDR3 is 14 residues. The J segment lost 4 bases and the V segment lost 5 bases, leaving 5 bases of the junction unmatched. Per the germline V gene, CDR1 is DFQATT and CDR2 is SNEGSKA (reference sequence). TCRdb independently ran MiXCR on the 5' RACE reads; one entry per CDR3 protein. The table lists 2,500 to 3,000 distinct CDR3 sequences, around 48% of them singletons. Comment on this clonotype: Its antigen is not identified.

Sample time point: sample taken at primary tumor resection. The 72 donors had untreated early-stage non-small cell lung cancer. Specimen: lung tumor tissue, collected at surgery. This receptor was taken from a male donor with early-stage non-small cell lung cancer. This sequence joins TRBV20-1 and TRBJ2-2; 9 bases fit TRBD2. CDR3 sequence reads: CSAPRGGRTGELFF. In DNA form, the CDR3 reads TGCAGTGCTCCGCGGGGGGGCCGCACCGGGGAGCTGTTTTTT.